These 27 T cell receptor beta chains originate from one sample sequenced in a study of T cell responses to AZD1222 COVID-19 vaccine. Clones were sequenced by immunoSEQ multiplex PCR, and TCRdb holds only the in-frame ones, with some missing. The table lists fewer than 200,000 clones, around nine tenths of them singletons. The sample here was peripheral blood, taken 28 days after the second AZD1222 dose. Receptor source: an adult who received the AZD1222 COVID-19 vaccine.

The chain has TRBV28 and TRBJ2-2, with 13 bases identical to TRBD2. Germline assignment: CDR1 MDHEN and CDR2 SYDVKM. This CDR3 is 18 amino acids long. J was trimmed by 6 bases and V by 6 bases; bases with no gene match: 13. In DNA form, the CDR3 reads TGTGCCAGCAGCCTACCCGGACTAGCGGGGGTGAGGGCCGGGGAGCTGTTTTTT. Translated, it gives CASSLPGLAGVRAGELFF.

The V gene is TRBV5-5, the J gene TRBJ2-1; D is possibly TRBD1 (6 bases). CDR3 length equals 15 residues. Germline loops: CDR1 SGHKS, CDR2 YYEKEE (reference sequence). The V and J ends lost 1 base and 0 bases respectively, with 8 bases between them. The CDR3 DNA reads TGTGCCAGCAGCTTGTTACAGGGCTCCTACAATGAGCAGTTCTTC. Its translation: CASSLLQGSYNEQFF.

The chain uses TRBV19 and TRBJ2-7, with 12 nucleotides matching TRBD2. This CDR3 has 17 residues. V shed 4 bases and J 0 bases; nucleotides not matched to a gene: 7. CDR1 is LNHDA, CDR2 SQIVND, per germline (reference sequence). The DNA for the CDR3 is TGTGCCAGTAGTACGCGGACTAGCGGGGTGATCTCCTACGAGCAGTACTTC. It codes for CASSTRTSGVISYEQYF.

This clone was counted between two and nine times. The chain combines TRBV27 with TRBJ1-6; a possible D gene is TRBD1 (5 bases). V was trimmed by 2 bases and J by 10 bases, leaving 15 bases between them. This CDR3 spans 15 amino acids. Germline CDR1 reads MNHEY; CDR2 reads SMNVEV (reference sequence). CDR3 protein: CASSLSWQGASPLHF. The DNA of the CDR3 is TGTGCCAGCAGTTTAAGTTGGCAGGGAGCCTCACCCCTCCACTTT.

The chain joins TRBV27 to TRBJ2-1; D might be TRBD2 (5 bases). In germline, CDR1 is MNHEY, CDR2 SMNVEV (reference sequence). The V and J ends lost 5 bases and 3 bases respectively, with 8 bases between them. CDR3 size: 13 residues. The CDR3 bases are TGTGCCAGCAGTCGGACTCTCTACAATGAGCAGTTCTTC. Translated, it gives CASSRTLYNEQFF.

The chain recombines TRBV30 with TRBJ1-6, with D maybe TRBD1 (5 bases). Trimming removed 1 base at V and 7 bases at J, with 8 bases between. The germline V gene encodes CDR1 GTSNPN and CDR2 SVGIG (reference sequence). CDR3 length equals 13 residues. The CDR3 DNA sequence: TGTGCCTGGAGTGGACAGTTGAATTCACCCCTCCACTTT. Its translation: CAWSGQLNSPLHF.

The CDR3 DNA sequence: TGTGCCACCAGTGATCAGATTAGCGGGGTCAATGAGCAGTTCTTC. This encodes CATSDQISGVNEQFF. The chain links TRBV24-1 to TRBJ2-1; 8 positions agree with TRBD2. The CDR3 is 15 amino acids. Germline-derived CDR1 and CDR2 are KGHDR and SFDVKD. V shed 3 bases, J shed 6 bases, and the junction held 6 bases outside the gene matches.

The V gene is TRBV10-2, the J gene TRBJ2-1; no clear D. In germline, CDR1 is WSHSY, CDR2 SAAADI. Trimming stripped 4 bases from V and 4 bases from J, with 8 bases between. The CDR3 is 13 amino acids. The CDR3 region is CASSVQNYNEQFF. In DNA, the CDR3 is TGCGCCAGCAGTGTTCAGAATTACAATGAGCAGTTCTTC.

This clone was observed a single time. CDR3 bases: TGCGCCAGCAGCAAAGACGGGGTCTCCTACGAGCAGTACTTC. As protein: CASSKDGVSYEQYF. The rearrangement joins TRBV5-1 to TRBJ2-7; D possibly corresponds to TRBD2 (5 bases). Germline CDR1 SGHRS, CDR2 YFSETQ. The CDR3 is 14 amino acids. The germline V and J ends were trimmed by 4 bases and 0 bases, with 11 bases remaining between them. The variable domain in full, completed from reference TRBV5-1 and TRBJ2-7, reads KAGVTQTPRYLIKTRGQQVTLSCSPISGHRSVSWYQQTPGQGLQFLFEYFSETQRNKGNFPGRFSGRQFSNSRSEMNVSTLELGDSALYLCASSKDGVSYEQYFGPGTRLTVT.

This chain links TRBV4-2 with TRBJ1-4; 7 nucleotides align to TRBD1. The junction had 17 bases not matched to a gene; V was cut back by 2 bases and J by 5 bases. Per germline, CDR1 LGHNA and CDR2 YNFKEQ. The CDR3 is 19 residues long. The CDR3 region is CASSQREGAGGALNEKLFF. The DNA for the CDR3 is TGTGCCAGCAGCCAACGCGAGGGGGCAGGAGGGGCCTTAAATGAAAAACTGTTTTTT.

V and J are TRBV11-2 and TRBJ2-2; 8 bases agree with TRBD2. The V gene's germline CDR1 is SGHAT and CDR2 FQNNGV. V shed 11 bases and J 9 bases; nucleotides not matched to a gene: 29. CDR3 length equals 19 residues. Written as DNA, the CDR3 is TGTGCCTCGAGGGGCGGTCGGGGGGGCCAAATCTTATTGGACCGGGAGCTGTTTTTT. Encoded protein: CASRGGRGGQILLDRELFF.

J is TRBJ1-5 and V is TRBV29-1; no firm D call. The CDR3 sequence is 14 residues long. V lost 6 bases and J 4 bases, leaving 16 bases between the germline ends. Germline CDR1 SQVTM, CDR2 ANQGSEA. DNA for the CDR3: TGCAGCGTGTATCTGGCGCACGAAAATCAGCCCCAGCATTTT. Translated, it gives CSVYLAHENQPQHF.

This sequence joins TRBV28 and TRBJ2-7; possible D gene TRBD1, 5 bases. Germline V lookup: CDR1 MDHEN, CDR2 SYDVKM. This CDR3 contains 15 residues. Trimming pared 1 base from V and 3 bases from J, leaving 13 bases between. CDR3 sequence reads: CASSLYQDRGYEQYF. In DNA form, the CDR3 reads TGTGCCAGCAGTTTATACCAGGATAGGGGCTACGAGCAGTACTTC.

This clone was observed a single time. J is TRBJ2-7 and V is TRBV7-2; 10 bases are a match to TRBD2. Germline trimming cut 1 base from V and 3 bases from J; bases unmatched to any gene: 6. The CDR3 totals 16 residues. In germline, CDR1 is SGHTA, CDR2 FQGNSA. CDR3 in DNA: TGTGCCAGCAGCTTAGAGTCTACTAGCGGGGTCTACGAGCAGTACTTC. Translation gives CASSLESTSGVYEQYF.

This clone showed up just once. The chain recombines TRBV10-3 with TRBJ1-1; D is unresolved. The CDR3 is 13 amino acids. V was cut by 2 bases and J by 2 bases, with 6 bases left in between. Germline V CDR1 and CDR2: ENHRY, SYGVKD. The CDR3 DNA is TGTGCCATCAGTGAGCTCGGTAACACTGAAGCTTTCTTT. The encoded protein is CAISELGNTEAFF.

The chain uses TRBV6-2 or TRBV6-3 and TRBJ2-1; 10 bases align to TRBD2. The V gene end was trimmed by 7 bases and the J gene end by 7 bases; junction bases not matched to a gene: 10. The CDR3 loop spans 15 amino acids. The germline V gene has CDR1 MNHEY and CDR2 SVGEGT. The CDR3, as DNA: TGTGCCAGCACCCCACGGAGCGGGGGGGCTAATGAGCAGTTCTTC. As protein: CASTPRSGGANEQFF.

V usage is TRBV5-6 and J usage is TRBJ1-1, with unresolved D. CDR1 is SGHDT and CDR2 is YYEEEE in the germline V gene. Trimming took 2 bases from V and 9 from J, leaving 14 bases between them. The CDR3 spans 13 residues. The CDR3 coding sequence is TGTGCCAGCAGCTTTGCGGTGACGGCCCAAGCTTTCTTT. Translating gives CASSFAVTAQAFF.

This clone was recorded a few times. The rearrangement joins TRBV20-1 to TRBJ1-1, with a tentative D call TRBD1 (6 bases). Germline V gene data show CDR1 as DFQATT and CDR2 as SNEGSKA (reference sequence). This CDR3 comprises 13 residues. V dropped 3 bases and J dropped 0 bases, with 8 bases sitting between them. CDR3 sequence (DNA): TGCAGTGCTAGTCAGGGGATGAACACTGAAGCTTTCTTT. This encodes CSASQGMNTEAFF.

The gene calls are TRBV6-5 and TRBJ2-1; 12 positions agree with TRBD2. The CDR3 runs to 15 residues. J lost 6 bases, V lost 6 bases, and 6 bases had no gene match. CDR1 is MNHEY, CDR2 SVGAGI, per germline. CDR3 sequence: CASRTSGGVANEQFF. The CDR3 nucleotides read TGTGCCAGCAGGACTAGCGGGGGTGTGGCCAATGAGCAGTTCTTC.

The V gene is TRBV19, the J gene TRBJ1-1; 10 bases are a match to TRBD1. This CDR3 spans 13 amino acids. J gave up 4 bases and V 10 bases, and 6 bases lay outside the gene matches. The germline V gene has CDR1 LNHDA and CDR2 SQIVND (reference sequence). DNA for the CDR3: TGTGCCACCCAGCGGGACAGGGGCACTGAAGCTTTCTTT. It yields the protein CATQRDRGTEAFF.

This rearrangement joins TRBV29-1 to TRBJ2-7; a weak D match, TRBD1 (7 bases). The V and J ends lost 7 bases and 2 bases respectively, with 12 bases between them. CDR3 length equals 12 residues. Germline lookup yields CDR1 SQVTM and CDR2 ANQGSEA. CDR3 nucleotides: TGCAGCGGGGGGGACAGAACCTACGAGCAGTACTTC. It is translated as CSGGDRTYEQYF.

V usage is TRBV5-1 and J usage is TRBJ1-3, with no clear D. The CDR3 is 13 amino acids. In germline, CDR1 is SGHRS, CDR2 YFSETQ. Trimming took 5 bases from V and 0 from J, leaving 6 bases between them. The CDR3 region is CASRSGSGNTIYF. CDR3 DNA: TGCGCCAGCAGGTCCGGCTCTGGAAACACCATATATTTT.

The CDR3 region has the DNA TGTGCCTGCCCCGGAGGGGAAGCTTTCTTT. This codes for CACPGGEAFF. The rearrangement links TRBV30 to TRBJ1-1; D is undetermined. In germline, CDR1 is GTSNPN, CDR2 SVGIG (reference sequence). The CDR3 has 10 residues. V gave up 6 bases and J gave up 8 bases, with 10 bases separating them.

The chain joins TRBV9 to TRBJ1-3; a possible D gene is TRBD1 (5 bases). This CDR3 has 13 residues. V lost 3 bases and J lost 10, with 14 bases in between. Germline V gene sequence: CDR1 SGDLS, CDR2 YYNGEE. The CDR3 is CASSGRTEGTIYF. CDR3 bases: TGTGCCAGCAGCGGACGTACCGAGGGGACCATATATTTT.

The genes are TRBV12-5 and TRBJ2-3; 12 bases line up with TRBD2. Trimming removed 3 bases from V and 3 bases from J; junction bases left unmatched: 16. The CDR3 loop spans 20 amino acids. Per germline, CDR1 LGHNT and CDR2 FRNRAP. Here the CDR3 reads CASGFFTSGGLRGGTDTQYF. CDR3 coding DNA: TGTGCTAGTGGTTTTTTTACTAGCGGGGGGTTAAGAGGAGGTACAGATACGCAGTATTTT. Combining the CDR3 with reference TRBV12-5 and TRBJ2-3 gives the whole variable domain DARVTQTPRHKVTEMGQEVTMRCQPILGHNTVFWYRQTMMQGLELLAYFRNRAPLDDSGMPKDRFSAEMPDATLATLKIQPSEPRDSAVYFCASGFFTSGGLRGGTDTQYFGPGTRLTVL.

The chain carries TRBV6-5 and TRBJ1-5, with no clear D. The CDR3 consists of 15 residues. V was pared by 6 bases and J by 2 bases, with 14 bases between. Germline CDR1 reads MNHEY; CDR2 reads SVGAGI. CDR3 in amino acids: CASRTEGAGNQPQHF. The DNA for the CDR3 is TGTGCCAGCAGGACGGAGGGCGCGGGCAATCAGCCCCAGCATTTT.

The chain uses TRBV9 and TRBJ2-7; a weak D match, TRBD1 (5 bases). CDR1 SGDLS and CDR2 YYNGEE come from the germline V gene. The CDR3 runs 14 residues. V was pared by 4 bases and J by 5 bases, with 16 bases between. Here the CDR3 reads CASSSMAGIHEQYF. The CDR3 DNA reads TGTGCCAGCAGCTCCATGGCAGGGATACACGAGCAGTACTTC.